Presented here are 10 T cell receptor beta chains from one specimen sequenced in a study of technical replicates of blood from a few donors. The protocol was immunoSEQ multiplex PCR, while the TCRdb copy is restricted to in-frame clones and leaves out a portion. The table shows fewer than 90,000 clones, with about 93% occurring only once. Sequencing was carried out using T cells isolated from PBMCs. These receptors were obtained from a human donor in good health.

This clone was detected only once. The J gene is TRBJ1-5, the V gene TRBV2, with TRBD1 matching 9 bases. Germline values: CDR1 SNHLY, CDR2 FYNNEI. Trimming cost V 10 bases and J 5 bases; bases outside gene matches: 9. The CDR3 is 14 residues long. CDR3 sequence reads: CAIATGGLDQPQHF. The CDR3 nucleotides read TGTGCCATCGCTACAGGGGGCTTAGATCAGCCCCAGCATTTT. The full variable domain, with the rest looked up from reference TRBV2 and TRBJ1-5, is EPEVTQTPSHQVTQMGQEVILRCVPISNHLYFYWYRQILGQKVEFLVSFYNNEISEKSEIFDDQFSVERPDGSNFTLKIRSTKLEDSAMYFCAIATGGLDQPQHFGDGTRLSIL.

V and J are TRBV29-1 and TRBJ2-7; tentatively, D is TRBD2 (5 bases). The CDR3 runs 12 residues. V was shortened by 0 bases and J by 2 bases, with 5 bases between the two germline ends. Looked up from germline, CDR1 is SQVTM and CDR2 is ANQGSEA. CDR3 in DNA: TGCAGCGTTGAAGACGGGACCTACGAGCAGTACTTC. This gives the protein CSVEDGTYEQYF.

V and J are TRBV10-1 and TRBJ1-3; D is perhaps TRBD1 (5 bases). Per the germline V gene, CDR1 is WNHNN and CDR2 is SYGVQD (reference sequence). The CDR3 loop spans 14 amino acids. Trimming took 3 bases from V and 4 from J, leaving 10 bases between them. The CDR3 coding sequence is TGCGCCAGCAGTGATGGGGCGGACGGAAACACCATATATTTT. Translated: CASSDGADGNTIYF.

The gene calls are TRBV2 and TRBJ2-3; tentatively, D is TRBD2 (6 bases). This CDR3 has 12 residues. Trimming left V 6 bases short and J 5 bases short, with 9 bases between. The germline CDR1 and CDR2 sequences are SNHLY and FYNNEI. This CDR3 is CASRGGEDTQYF. CDR3 nucleotides: TGTGCCAGCAGAGGAGGGGAAGATACGCAGTATTTT.

This clone showed up just once. The V and J genes are TRBV7-2 and TRBJ2-7; TRBD2 matches 10 bases. Germline trimming cut 5 bases from V and 4 bases from J; bases unmatched to any gene: 5. The germline gives CDR1 SGHTA, CDR2 FQGNSA. The CDR3 is 14 residues long. The CDR3 region is CASSPLAGKYEQYF. The CDR3 region has the DNA TGTGCCAGCAGCCCACTAGCGGGGAAATACGAGCAGTACTTC.

The V call is TRBV7-8, the J call TRBJ2-7; 9 bases fit TRBD2. Trimming took 5 bases from V and 4 from J; bases not matched to a gene: 6. Germline loops: CDR1 SGHVS, CDR2 FQNEAQ. This CDR3 region has 14 residues. The CDR3 DNA follows: TGTGCCAGCAGCAGCAGCGGGAGGTTATACGAGCAGTACTTC. Amino acids: CASSSSGRLYEQYF.

The V gene is TRBV6-4, the J gene TRBJ1-3; D is possibly TRBD1 (5 bases). V lost 4 bases, J lost 4 bases, and 8 bases lay in between. This CDR3 spans 13 amino acids. Germline CDR1 and CDR2: MRHNA and SNTAGT. CDR3 in DNA: TGTGCCAGCAGTGTCGACAGAGGAAACACCATATATTTT. This gives the protein CASSVDRGNTIYF.

In regard to this clone: At one of its ends the junction is not consistent with the germline gene, which may arise from a read error. The chain couples TRBV7-9 to TRBJ2-3; weak D call: TRBD2 (5 bases). This CDR3 has 12 amino acids. Germline V gives CDR1 SEHNR, CDR2 FQNEAQ (reference sequence). The CDR3 loop is CAGRLFTDTQYF. CDR3 sequence (DNA): TGTGCCGGCAGACTATTCACAGATACGCAGTATTTT.

The chain is built from TRBV30 and TRBJ1-4; D gene unclear. V was shortened by 2 bases and J by 0 bases, with 7 bases between the two germline ends. Germline lookup yields CDR1 GTSNPN and CDR2 SVGIG (reference sequence). There are 14 residues in the CDR3. As DNA, the CDR3 is TGTGCCTGGAGTAAAAGCTCAACTAATGAAAAACTGTTTTTT. It translates to CAWSKSSTNEKLFF.

The V call is TRBV9, the J call TRBJ1-1; D gene ambiguous. The CDR3 runs 14 residues. V lost 6 bases and J 1 base, leaving 13 bases between the germline ends. Germline assignment: CDR1 SGDLS and CDR2 YYNGEE. The CDR3 bases are TGTGCCAGCACCCGAAGGCTAGCGAACACTGAAGCTTTCTTT. It yields the protein CASTRRLANTEAFF.